One and the same sample provided the 28 T cell receptor beta chains below, sequenced in a study of shared clonotypes between healthy human individuals. Measured with immunoSEQ multiplex PCR; TCRdb has only the in-frame clones, and not every one. The sample has about 2.1 million clones; just over 90% are singletons. Positive CCR7 selection of CD45RO-negative cells yielded the naive CD8 cells, and terminally differentiated effector memory CD45RA+ cells were excluded. The sample taken for sequencing was naive CD8+ T cells from PBMCs. All receptors derive from a man aged 18 to 30 in good health. Some clones in this sample may be carry-over from other donors' samples.

This clone was recorded only once. V is TRBV19 and J is TRBJ2-7, with 10 bases fitting TRBD1. CDR1 and CDR2 from the germline V gene are LNHDA and SQIVND (reference sequence). Trimming took 5 bases from V and 7 from J; bases not matched to a gene: 5. The CDR3 totals 13 residues. CDR3 loop: CASSDRGLGEQYF. CDR3 bases: TGTGCCAGTAGTGACAGGGGGCTCGGGGAGCAGTACTTC.

V and J are TRBV27 and TRBJ1-1; 8 nucleotides match TRBD1. This CDR3 region has 16 residues. V lost 3 bases, J lost 4 bases, and 10 bases stayed unmatched. The germline V gene encodes CDR1 MNHEY and CDR2 SMNVEV (reference sequence). The CDR3 region is CASSFKAGGLPTEAFF. CDR3 nucleotide sequence: TGTGCCAGCAGTTTCAAGGCAGGGGGCTTACCCACTGAAGCTTTCTTT.

The V and J genes are TRBV27 and TRBJ1-5; tentatively, D is TRBD1 (6 bases). This CDR3 is built from 14 residues. The ends were cut back, 8 bases at V and 1 base at J, with 12 bases in the middle. Per germline, CDR1 MNHEY and CDR2 SMNVEV (reference sequence). The CDR3 region is CASRAGESNQPQHF. The CDR3 bases are TGTGCCAGCCGTGCAGGGGAAAGCAATCAGCCCCAGCATTTT.

The chain is built from TRBV7-2 and TRBJ2-3; D unclear. Germline V lookup: CDR1 SGHTA, CDR2 FQGNSA. With 4 bases removed from V and 5 bases from J, the gap between germline ends came to 13 bases. The CDR3 totals 14 residues. The CDR3 DNA reads as TGTGCCAGCAGCTCCCGAGGATCCTTAGATACGCAGTATTTT. The encoded protein is CASSSRGSLDTQYF.

V and J are TRBV20-1 and TRBJ2-7, with D unresolved. The V end lost 5 bases, the J end lost 3 bases, and 5 bases lay between the germline ends. CDR1 is DFQATT, CDR2 SNEGSKA, per germline (reference sequence). This CDR3 contains 10 residues. CDR3 in DNA: TGCAGTGCTTACAACTACGAGCAGTACTTC. It yields the protein CSAYNYEQYF.

The chain uses TRBV6-6 and TRBJ2-7, with 10 bases that match TRBD1. CDR3 length: 13 residues. Per germline, CDR1 MNHNY and CDR2 SVGAGI (reference sequence). Germline trimming cut 10 bases from V and 4 bases from J; bases unmatched to any gene: 7. The CDR3 DNA reads TGTGCCACCTCCCCGGGACAGGGGTACGAGCAGTACTTC. As protein: CATSPGQGYEQYF.

This chain joins TRBV6-5 and TRBJ1-2; no definite D call. Trimming pared 6 bases from V and 2 bases from J, leaving 13 bases between. The CDR3 has 14 residues. CDR1 is MNHEY, CDR2 SVGAGI, per germline. CDR3 loop: CASSPYSANYGYTF. CDR3 DNA: TGTGCCAGCAGCCCTTATTCAGCGAACTATGGCTACACCTTC.

The V and J genes are TRBV2 and TRBJ2-7, with D uncertain. The CDR3 covers 16 residues. Germline V gene sequence: CDR1 SNHLY, CDR2 FYNNEI. Trimming shortened V by 4 bases and J by 2 bases, and 18 bases separated the two germline ends. CDR3 nucleotides: TGTGCCAGCAGTGCCGGAGACGGAGCCCTACCCTACGAGCAGTACTTC. Residues: CASSAGDGALPYEQYF.

The V call is TRBV2, the J call TRBJ2-7, with TRBD2 matching 10 bases. The CDR3 loop spans 15 amino acids. The V segment lost 4 bases and the J segment 5 bases; nucleotides outside the gene matches: 8. Germline-derived CDR1 and CDR2 are SNHLY and FYNNEI. CDR3 region: CASSVTSGIRDEQYF. The CDR3 DNA reads TGTGCCAGCAGTGTTACTAGCGGGATTCGGGACGAGCAGTACTTC.

A note on this clone: The identical CDR3 is also encoded by other nucleotide sequences in the sample. The V call is TRBV27, the J call TRBJ2-7; 8 nucleotides line up with TRBD2. CDR3 size: 14 residues. Trimming removed 3 bases from V and 3 bases from J; junction bases left unmatched: 4. The germline V gene encodes CDR1 MNHEY and CDR2 SMNVEV (reference sequence). The CDR3 DNA follows: TGTGCCAGCAGTTTTGCGGCGGGGGGCTACGAGCAGTACTTC. Protein: CASSFAAGGYEQYF.

On this clone itself: The identical CDR3 is also encoded by other nucleotide sequences in the sample. This sequence joins TRBV30 and TRBJ2-1; TRBD2 might be the D (5 bases). In germline, CDR1 is GTSNPN, CDR2 SVGIG (reference sequence). The V gene lost 2 bases and the J gene lost 7 bases, with 6 bases spanning the gap. This CDR3 contains 11 residues. CDR3 in amino acids: CAWSPGNEQFF. CDR3 sequence (DNA): TGTGCCTGGAGTCCGGGGAATGAGCAGTTCTTC.

V and J are TRBV7-9 and TRBJ2-5; the D call may be TRBD1 or TRBD2 (5 bases each). V lost 3 bases, J lost 5 bases, and 13 bases lay in between. Germline assignment: CDR1 SEHNR and CDR2 FQNEAQ (reference sequence). This CDR3 region has 14 residues. CDR3 amino acids: CASSLTDGAETQYF. The CDR3 bases are TGTGCCAGCAGCTTGACGGACGGGGCCGAGACCCAGTACTTC.

The rearrangement uses TRBV9 and TRBJ2-7, with D possibly being TRBD1 or TRBD2 (5 bases each). CDR1 and CDR2 (germline): SGDLS, YYNGEE. This CDR3 is 14 amino acids long. V shed 3 bases and J shed 2 bases, with 12 bases lying between them. DNA of the CDR3: TGTGCCAGCAGCGACGGGACGGCTACCTACGAGCAGTACTTC. Protein product: CASSDGTATYEQYF.

The V call is TRBV28, the J call TRBJ2-7; TRBD2 might be the D (6 bases). The V end lost 5 bases, the J end lost 7 bases, and 18 bases lay between the germline ends. The V gene's germline CDR1 is MDHEN and CDR2 SYDVKM. The CDR3 extends over 14 amino acids. The CDR3 nucleotides are TGTGCCAGCAGTGCACGGGAGCTTAATCGGGAGCAGTACTTC. Protein sequence: CASSARELNREQYF.

The V and J genes are TRBV6-5 and TRBJ2-7, with TRBD1 identical over 7 bases. The J segment lost 7 bases and the V segment lost 8 bases, leaving 8 bases of the junction unmatched. The CDR3 contains 12 residues. From germline, CDR1 is MNHEY and CDR2 SVGAGI. The CDR3 loop is CASAKGAKEQYF. Here the CDR3 DNA reads TGTGCCAGCGCGAAGGGGGCGAAAGAGCAGTACTTC.

Turning to this clone: The sample has other DNA sequences that encode this CDR3 too. This rearrangement joins TRBV28 to TRBJ2-3; a weak D match, TRBD2 (6 bases). Germline V gene sequence: CDR1 MDHEN, CDR2 SYDVKM. Deletions cut 2 bases from V and 4 bases from J, with 7 bases between. The CDR3 sequence is 13 residues long. The CDR3 is CASSLTGADTQYF. CDR3 in DNA: TGTGCCAGCAGTTTAACGGGAGCAGATACGCAGTATTTT. Full variable domain (remainder filled in from reference TRBV28 and TRBJ2-3): DVKVTQSSRYLVKRTGEKVFLECVQDMDHENMFWYRQDPGLGLRLIYFSYDVKMKEKGDIPEGYSVSREKKERFSLILESASTNQTSMYLCASSLTGADTQYFGPGTRLTVL.

The J gene is TRBJ1-2, the V gene TRBV7-6; D might be TRBD1 (6 bases). In germline, CDR1 is SGHVS, CDR2 FNYEAQ. The CDR3 consists of 14 residues. Deletions cut 5 bases from V and 4 bases from J, with 14 bases between. The CDR3 loop reads CASSHGTTSYGYTF. The DNA for the CDR3 is TGTGCCAGCAGCCACGGGACAACAAGCTATGGCTACACCTTC. The entire variable domain, with the rest obtained from reference TRBV7-6 and TRBJ1-2, is as follows: GAGVSQSPRYKVTKRGQDVALRCDPISGHVSLYWYRQALGQGPEFLTYFNYEAQQDKSGLPNDRFSAERPEGSISTLTIQRTEQRDSAMYRCASSHGTTSYGYTFGSGTRLTVV.

V is TRBV9 and J is TRBJ2-3, with 9 bases identical to TRBD2. Per germline, CDR1 SGDLS and CDR2 YYNGEE. Trimming at V came to 7 bases and at J to 5 bases, leaving 11 bases not matched to a gene. The CDR3 runs 15 residues. This CDR3 is CASVRGGSQGDTQYF. In nucleotides, the CDR3 is TGTGCCAGCGTGCGGGGGGGAAGTCAAGGAGATACGCAGTATTTT.

The chain joins TRBV6-5 to TRBJ2-1; 11 bases are a match to TRBD2. The germline gives CDR1 MNHEY, CDR2 SVGAGI. This CDR3 contains 16 residues. V shed 1 base and J 4 bases; nucleotides not matched to a gene: 3. CDR3 sequence (DNA): TGTGCCAGCAGTTACTTTAGCGGGAGGGGATACAATGAGCAGTTCTTC. As protein: CASSYFSGRGYNEQFF.

This rearrangement joins TRBV27 to TRBJ1-1, with unresolved D. Trimming removed 4 bases at V and 5 bases at J, with 14 bases between. CDR3 size: 14 residues. CDR1 is MNHEY, CDR2 SMNVEV, per germline (reference sequence). The CDR3 loop reads CASSYNPWRTEAFF. The CDR3 DNA is TGTGCCAGCAGTTATAATCCGTGGAGAACTGAAGCTTTCTTT.

For this clone: Just one base apart from a much larger clone, this may be a read error. J is TRBJ2-7 and V is TRBV2; unclear D gene. Germline V CDR1 and CDR2: SNHLY, FYNNEI. The germline V and J ends were trimmed by 3 bases and 2 bases, with 2 bases remaining between them. CDR3 size: 11 residues. CDR3 in amino acids: CASSDAYEQYF. As DNA, the CDR3 is TGTGCCAGCAGTGACGCCTACGAGCAGTACTTC.

The J gene is TRBJ2-7, the V gene TRBV7-8; D call uncertain. This CDR3 contains 17 residues. Trimming removed 1 base from V and 1 base from J, with 17 bases in between. Germline V CDR1 and CDR2: SGHVS, FQNEAQ. The DNA of the CDR3 is TGTGCCAGCAGCTTAGAGTTAGGGAAGTCCGGGTCCTACGAGCAGTACTTC. This encodes CASSLELGKSGSYEQYF. The variable domain in full, with the rest retrieved from reference TRBV7-8 and TRBJ2-7, is GAGVSQSPRYKVAKRGQDVALRCDPISGHVSLFWYQQALGQGPEFLTYFQNEAQLDKSGLPSDRFFAERPEGSVSTLKIQRTQQEDSAVYLCASSLELGKSGSYEQYFGPGTRLTVT.

V gene TRBV25-1 combines with J gene TRBJ1-4, with D hard to call. CDR3 length equals 12 residues. V gave up 1 base and J gave up 14 bases, with 11 bases separating them. CDR1 is MGHDK and CDR2 is SYGVNS in the germline V gene. The CDR3 reads CASSEWGYGLFF. In nucleotides, the CDR3 is TGTGCCAGCAGTGAATGGGGATATGGGCTGTTTTTT.

V usage is TRBV2 and J usage is TRBJ2-3; no firm D call. The CDR3 contains 14 residues. Between the trimmed V and J ends, which lost 3 bases and 0 bases, there was a span of 7 bases. Per the germline V gene, CDR1 is SNHLY and CDR2 is FYNNEI. DNA for the CDR3: TGTGCCAGCAGTGATCTGGCTAGCACAGATACGCAGTATTTT. Its protein product is CASSDLASTDTQYF.

V and J are TRBV7-6 and TRBJ2-1, with 7 bases identical to TRBD2. Germline V gene sequence: CDR1 SGHVS, CDR2 FNYEAQ. V trimming: 1 base; J trimming: 6 bases; junction bases outside the gene matches: 9. The CDR3 extends over 16 amino acids. The CDR3 DNA reads TGTGCCAGCAGCTTAGAGAAGAAAACTAGCGTCAATGAGCAGTTCTTC. Protein: CASSLEKKTSVNEQFF.

The chain uses TRBV5-4 and TRBJ2-3, with 8 nucleotides matching TRBD2. The CDR3 sequence is 16 residues long. J gave up 1 base and V 7 bases, and 11 bases lay outside the gene matches. CDR1 SGHNT and CDR2 YYREEE come from the germline V gene (reference sequence). CDR3 in DNA: TGTGCCAGCCGGACGAAGCGGGAGAAAGGCACAGATACGCAGTATTTT. It specifies CASRTKREKGTDTQYF.

The gene calls are TRBV15 and TRBJ2-3, with D unresolved. Per the germline V gene, CDR1 is LNHNV and CDR2 is YYDKDF (reference sequence). CDR3 size: 14 residues. V was shortened by 1 base and J by 0 bases, with 5 bases between the two germline ends. CDR3 amino acids: CATSRVQSTDTQYF. The CDR3 DNA reads as TGTGCCACCAGCAGAGTCCAGAGCACAGATACGCAGTATTTT.

This sequence joins TRBV27 and TRBJ2-7; D is ambiguous. V dropped 0 bases and J dropped 3 bases, with 9 bases sitting between them. Per germline, CDR1 MNHEY and CDR2 SMNVEV (reference sequence). There are 14 residues in the CDR3. The CDR3 region is CASSLSTKDYEQYF. CDR3 nucleotide sequence: TGTGCCAGCAGTTTATCTACCAAAGACTACGAGCAGTACTTC.